A single sample gave rise to the 25 T cell receptor beta chains below, sequenced in a study of vaccination effects on CD4 cells after COVID-19. Clones were read by immunoSEQ multiplex PCR, and TCRdb kept only the in-frame ones, dropping some. This table has approximately 28,000 clones, about 84% appearing once. Viral peptide pool expansion of antigen-specific CD4+ T cells preceded sequencing in the ViraFEST assay. An approximately 10-day culture period preceded the isolation of CD4+ T cells. Between March and December 2020, the person had a SARS-CoV-2 infection that PCR confirmed. Their cognate antigens are unknown. Sequenced here: CD4+ T cells from PBMCs cultured with HCoV-NL63 spike peptides, sampled before COVID-19 vaccination. The receptors shown here come from a human donor who had a prior SARS-CoV-2 infection.

This rearrangement joins TRBV2 to TRBJ2-3; D is ambiguous. The CDR3 is 11 residues long. The germline CDR1 and CDR2 sequences are SNHLY and FYNNEI. V was pared by 4 bases and J by 4 bases, with 3 bases between. CDR3 residues: CASSVADTQYF. The CDR3 DNA follows: TGTGCCAGCAGTGTTGCAGATACGCAGTATTTT.

The CDR3, as DNA: TGCGCCAGCCGACGGGAGCTGGGCCCCAATGAGCAGTTCTTC. Translating it yields CASRRELGPNEQFF. This sequence joins TRBV5-1 and TRBJ2-1; tentatively, D is TRBD2 (6 bases). The V and J ends lost 7 bases and 6 bases respectively, with 17 bases between them. Germline V lookup: CDR1 SGHRS, CDR2 YFSETQ. This CDR3 contains 14 residues.

The chain is built from TRBV19 and TRBJ1-5; a possible D gene is TRBD1 (6 bases). CDR3 size: 15 residues. CDR1 and CDR2 from the germline V gene are LNHDA and SQIVND (reference sequence). V was cut by 5 bases and J by 0 bases, with 11 bases left in between. CDR3 in amino acids: CASSLGGASNQPQHF. The DNA of the CDR3 is TGTGCCAGTAGTCTCGGGGGGGCTAGCAATCAGCCCCAGCATTTT.

This chain connects TRBV11-3 to TRBJ2-4; D is unclear. The CDR3 spans 12 residues. CDR1 and CDR2 (germline): SGHNT, YENEEA. V was shortened by 5 bases and J by 6 bases, with 8 bases between the two germline ends. In nucleotides, the CDR3 is TGTGCCAGCAGCCCAGGCGGAAACATTCAGTACTTC. Amino acid sequence: CASSPGGNIQYF.

The chain links TRBV18 to TRBJ1-3, with a tentative D call TRBD1 (5 bases). The CDR3 sequence is 16 residues long. Trimming cost V 2 bases and J 0 bases, with 11 bases left between them. From germline, CDR1 is KGHSH and CDR2 LQKENI. In nucleotides, the CDR3 is TGTGCCAGCTCACCAGGCAGGGCCCTCTCTGGAAACACCATATATTTT. It codes for CASSPGRALSGNTIYF.

This clone has a single count. V is TRBV7-9 and J is TRBJ2-1; 9 bases align to TRBD2. The CDR3 extends over 17 amino acids. V gave up 1 base and J gave up 5 bases; unmatched junction bases: 9. Germline CDR1 reads SEHNR; CDR2 reads FQNEAQ (reference sequence). The DNA for the CDR3 is TGTGCCAGCAGCTTAGGTTGGCGGGAGGGCCGGAACAATGAGCAGTTCTTC. It translates to CASSLGWREGRNNEQFF.

The CDR3 is CASSQNPSGSTYNEQFF. The CDR3 nucleotides read TGTGCCAGCAGCCAAAACCCTAGCGGGAGTACCTACAATGAGCAGTTCTTC. V gene TRBV4-2 combines with J gene TRBJ2-1; 10 bases are shared with TRBD2. CDR3 length equals 17 residues. With 2 bases clipped from V and 2 bases from J, the junction kept 6 bases outside the gene matches. CDR1 and CDR2 (germline): LGHNA, YNFKEQ.

This clone has a handful of counts. The chain has TRBV7-9 and TRBJ1-5, with D unclear. V was shortened by 1 base and J by 5 bases, with 3 bases between the two germline ends. CDR3 length: 12 residues. Germline V gene lookup returns CDR1 SEHNR and CDR2 FQNEAQ (reference sequence). In DNA, the CDR3 is TGTGCCAGCAGCTTAGGCGATCAGCCCCAGCATTTT. Residues: CASSLGDQPQHF.

The chain has TRBV7-9 and TRBJ1-1, with TRBD1 matching 9 bases. The CDR3 has 14 residues. Trimming took 4 bases from V and 11 from J; bases not matched to a gene: 11. Per germline, CDR1 SEHNR and CDR2 FQNEAQ (reference sequence). This CDR3 is CASSSGQGGLLAFF. DNA for the CDR3: TGTGCCAGCAGCTCGGGACAGGGCGGTTTATTGGCTTTCTTT.

The chain carries TRBV29-1 and TRBJ1-5; perhaps TRBD1 as D (6 bases). Germline V gives CDR1 SQVTM, CDR2 ANQGSEA. This CDR3 has 15 amino acids. Trimming left V 4 bases short and J 4 bases short, with 17 bases between. The CDR3 sequence: CSVAQGIGANQPQHF. The CDR3 bases are TGCAGCGTTGCTCAGGGGATAGGGGCTAATCAGCCCCAGCATTTT.

This sequence joins TRBV30 and TRBJ1-2, with D hard to call. This CDR3 has 11 residues. Germline-derived CDR1 and CDR2 are GTSNPN and SVGIG (reference sequence). V was shortened by 2 bases and J by 5 bases, with 6 bases between the two germline ends. The CDR3: CAWSLGYGYTF. Written as DNA, the CDR3 is TGTGCCTGGAGTCTGGGTTATGGCTACACCTTC.

V is TRBV10-1 and J is TRBJ2-7; unclear D gene. The germline gives CDR1 WNHNN, CDR2 SYGVQD (reference sequence). With 0 bases removed from V and 2 bases from J, the gap between germline ends came to 14 bases. The CDR3 runs 16 residues. In DNA, the CDR3 is TGCGCCAGCAGTGAGTCGGCAATAGCCCTAGCCTACGAGCAGTACTTC. This gives the protein CASSESAIALAYEQYF.

This clone was seen a handful of times. The chain carries TRBV7-9 and TRBJ2-3, with a tentative D call TRBD2 (6 bases). This CDR3 has 16 amino acids. CDR1 and CDR2 (germline): SEHNR, FQNEAQ (reference sequence). Trimming cost V 2 bases and J 0 bases, with 12 bases left between them. CDR3 residues: CASSLYRSGSTDTQYF. The CDR3 DNA sequence: TGTGCCAGCAGCTTATATAGGAGCGGGAGCACAGATACGCAGTATTTT.

The chain employs TRBV7-9 and TRBJ2-6; D is undetermined. Germline CDR1 is SEHNR and CDR2 is FQNEAQ (reference sequence). The ends were cut back, 2 bases at V and 1 base at J, with 6 bases in the middle. The CDR3 spans 15 residues. CDR3 in DNA: TGTGCCAGCAGCTTAATGGGGTCTGGGGCCAACGTCCTGACTTTC. It translates to CASSLMGSGANVLTF.

The V and J genes are TRBV29-1 and TRBJ1-4, with 7 bases lining up with TRBD1. This CDR3 has 13 residues. The germline gives CDR1 SQVTM, CDR2 ANQGSEA. Trimming took 8 bases from V and 3 from J; bases not matched to a gene: 6. CDR3 protein: CSTRTGSNEKLFF. The CDR3 nucleotides read TGCAGCACCCGGACAGGCTCTAATGAAAAACTGTTTTTT. Combining the CDR3 with reference TRBV29-1 and TRBJ1-4 gives the whole variable domain SAVISQKPSRDICQRGTSLTIQCQVDSQVTMMFWYRQQPGQSLTLIATANQGSEATYESGFVIDKFPISRPNLTFSTLTVSNMSPEDSSIYLCSTRTGSNEKLFFGSGTQLSVL.

V is TRBV5-1 and J is TRBJ1-2; 7 bases line up with TRBD1. The CDR3 totals 15 residues. Per germline, CDR1 SGHRS and CDR2 YFSETQ. After removal of 2 bases from V and 7 bases from J, the junction contained 11 bases not matched to a gene. The CDR3 is CASSLSTGEVGGYTF. The CDR3 DNA reads TGCGCCAGCAGCTTAAGTACAGGGGAAGTTGGTGGCTACACCTTC.

V gene TRBV7-2 combines with J gene TRBJ2-7; possible D gene TRBD2, 6 bases. The CDR3 is 15 residues long. The germline V gene encodes CDR1 SGHTA and CDR2 FQGNSA. V lost 1 base, J lost 3 bases, and 13 bases lay in between. CDR3 protein: CASSLGPGDLYEQYF. CDR3 DNA sequence: TGTGCCAGCAGCTTAGGGCCGGGAGATCTCTACGAGCAGTACTTC.

The chain is built from TRBV10-3 and TRBJ2-7; either TRBD1 or TRBD2 may supply D (5 bases each). Trimming removed 7 bases from V and 0 bases from J, with 10 bases in between. The length of the CDR3 is 13 residues. The germline gives CDR1 ENHRY, CDR2 SYGVKD. The CDR3 DNA reads as TGTGCCATCACCCGGGACCCCTCCTACGAGCAGTACTTC. This sequence encodes CAITRDPSYEQYF.

This clone was seen only once. The chain carries TRBV11-2 and TRBJ1-3; D gene uncertain. The germline V gene has CDR1 SGHAT and CDR2 FQNNGV. The V and J ends lost 4 bases and 1 base respectively, with 8 bases between them. The CDR3 covers 14 residues. The CDR3 is CASSSTQSGNTIYF. The CDR3 bases are TGTGCCAGCAGCTCAACCCAATCTGGAAACACCATATATTTT.

The chain carries TRBV5-5 and TRBJ2-7; 10 bases agree with TRBD1. V lost 1 base and J lost 6; bases outside the gene matches: 7. CDR1 SGHKS and CDR2 YYEKEE come from the germline V gene (reference sequence). The CDR3 runs 15 residues. The CDR3 nucleotides read TGTGCCAGCAGCTTGAGGGGGACAGGGGATGGCGAGCAGTACTTC. It translates to CASSLRGTGDGEQYF.

The J gene is TRBJ2-7, the V gene TRBV7-9; D unresolved. Germline V gene data show CDR1 as SEHNR and CDR2 as FQNEAQ (reference sequence). There are 13 residues in the CDR3. V shed 1 base and J shed 2 bases, with 6 bases lying between them. CDR3 residues: CASSLDSPYEQYF. The CDR3 DNA follows: TGTGCCAGCAGCTTAGACAGTCCCTACGAGCAGTACTTC.

The chain joins TRBV7-9 to TRBJ2-3; 7 nucleotides match TRBD2. The J segment lost 2 bases and the V segment lost 0 bases, leaving 2 bases of the junction unmatched. The CDR3 is 15 residues long. Germline V CDR1 and CDR2: SEHNR, FQNEAQ (reference sequence). The CDR3 sequence is CASSLARGVTDTQYF. In DNA form, the CDR3 reads TGTGCCAGCAGCTTAGCTCGGGGGGTCACAGATACGCAGTATTTT.

The V and J genes are TRBV9 and TRBJ2-1, with D possibly being TRBD2 (6 bases). Germline CDR1 SGDLS, CDR2 YYNGEE. The CDR3 has 17 amino acids. The ends were cut back, 4 bases at V and 4 bases at J, with 21 bases in the middle. CDR3 sequence reads: CASSSQRYGGAYNEQFF. The CDR3 nucleotides read TGTGCCAGCAGCTCACAGCGTTATGGCGGGGCTTACAATGAGCAGTTCTTC.

This chain joins TRBV5-4 and TRBJ2-1; the match to TRBD2 covers 11 bases. Losses at the gene ends were 1 base for V and 3 bases for J; bases not matched to a gene: 3. This CDR3 spans 16 amino acids. Germline V gene data show CDR1 as SGHNT and CDR2 as YYREEE (reference sequence). The CDR3 region has the DNA TGTGCCAGCAGCTTGAACCTAGCGGGGGGCTACAATGAGCAGTTCTTC. Its protein is CASSLNLAGGYNEQFF.

The J gene is TRBJ1-6, the V gene TRBV6-5; 11 nucleotides line up with TRBD1. This CDR3 region has 15 residues. Germline V gene data show CDR1 as MNHEY and CDR2 as SVGAGI. The J segment lost 8 bases and the V segment lost 8 bases, leaving 8 bases of the junction unmatched. The CDR3 loop is CASGTDRGLYSPLHF. CDR3 bases: TGTGCCAGCGGAACGGACAGGGGGCTTTATTCACCCCTCCACTTT.